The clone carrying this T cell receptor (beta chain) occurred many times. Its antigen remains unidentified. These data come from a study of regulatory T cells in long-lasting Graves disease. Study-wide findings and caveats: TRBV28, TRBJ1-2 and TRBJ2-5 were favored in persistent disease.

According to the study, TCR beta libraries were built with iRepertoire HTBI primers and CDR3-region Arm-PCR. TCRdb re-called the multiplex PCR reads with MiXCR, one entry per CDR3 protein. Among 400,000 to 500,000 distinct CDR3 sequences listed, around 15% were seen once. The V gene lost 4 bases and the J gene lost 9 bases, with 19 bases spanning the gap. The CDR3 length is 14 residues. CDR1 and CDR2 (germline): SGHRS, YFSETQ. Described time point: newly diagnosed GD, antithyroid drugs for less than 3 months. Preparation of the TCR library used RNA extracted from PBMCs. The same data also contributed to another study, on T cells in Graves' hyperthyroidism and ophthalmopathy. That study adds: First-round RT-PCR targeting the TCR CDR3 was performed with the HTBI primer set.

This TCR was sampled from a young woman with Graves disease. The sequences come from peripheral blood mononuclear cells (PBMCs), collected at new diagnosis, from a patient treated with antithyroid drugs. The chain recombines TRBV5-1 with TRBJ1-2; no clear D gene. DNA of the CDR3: TGCGCCAGCAGCCCGGGAGAGGGATACTTAAGCTACACCTTC. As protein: CASSPGEGYLSYTF. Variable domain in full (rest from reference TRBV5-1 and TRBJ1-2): KAGVTQTPRYLIKTRGQQVTLSCSPISGHRSVSWYQQTPGQGLQFLFEYFSETQRNKGNFPGRFSGRQFSNSRSEMNVSTLELGDSALYLCASSPGEGYLSYTFGSGTRLTVV.